A single sample gave rise to the 21 T cell receptor beta chains below, sequenced in a study of circulating CD8 cells and anti-PD-1 response in melanoma. Four subsets defined by PD-1 and/or TIGIT were sorted from live CD3+CD8+TCRalphabeta+ cells. TCR libraries were prepared from 15 ng of total RNA with the QIAseq Immune Repertoire TCR panel. TCRdb passed the reads through MiXCR, listing each CDR3 protein once. The sample includes more than 300 distinct CDR3 sequences, roughly 10% of them seen just once. Sequenced material: CD8+ T cells from PBMCs, taken at baseline or after one month of anti-PD-1 therapy (not recorded which). These receptors came from a human donor with melanoma.

In regard to this clonotype: A much larger clone lies one base from this, so it may be a read error. This chain uses TRBV27 with TRBJ2-3, with D perhaps TRBD2 (6 bases). Trimming cost V 2 bases and J 1 base, with 19 bases left between them. CDR1 MNHEY and CDR2 SMNVEV come from the germline V gene (reference sequence). The CDR3 length is 18 residues. This CDR3 reads CASSLQIPSELGTDTQYF. As DNA, the CDR3 is TGTGCCAGCAGTTTACAGATTCCTAGCGAGCTCGGCACAGATACGCAGTATTTT.

This clonotype qualifies as medium-sized. CDR3 loop: CASSFRRDSGNEQFF. CDR3 in DNA: TGTGCCAGCAGTTTTCGCAGGGATTCTGGAAATGAGCAGTTCTTC. This chain joins TRBV27 and TRBJ2-1; maybe TRBD1 (5 bases). Germline CDR1 is MNHEY and CDR2 is SMNVEV (reference sequence). V was shortened by 3 bases and J by 7 bases, with 16 bases between the two germline ends. This CDR3 is 15 amino acids long.

Relative to its sample, this clonotype is medium-sized (0.01 to 0.1%). The J gene is TRBJ2-3, the V gene TRBV27; 9 bases match TRBD1. Losses at the gene ends were 7 bases for V and 0 bases for J; bases not matched to a gene: 2. CDR1 is MNHEY and CDR2 is SMNVEV in the germline V gene (reference sequence). The CDR3 sequence is 14 residues long. CDR3 loop: CASNRGPSTDTQYF. The CDR3 DNA reads as TGTGCCAGCAACAGGGGGCCCAGCACAGATACGCAGTATTTT.

This chain links TRBV30 with TRBJ2-7; tentatively, D is TRBD1 (6 bases). Between the trimmed V and J ends, which lost 3 bases and 4 bases, there was a span of 19 bases. CDR3 length: 15 amino acids. CDR1 and CDR2 from the germline V gene are GTSNPN and SVGIG (reference sequence). The CDR3 DNA follows: TGTGCCTGGAGCACAGGGTACGGCCAAAAGTACGAGCAGTACTTC. Its translation: CAWSTGYGQKYEQYF.

This clonotype counts as medium-sized. The chain is built from TRBV12-3 or TRBV12-4 and TRBJ1-1; 9 bases map to TRBD1. The CDR3 is made up of 20 amino acids. V dropped 2 bases and J dropped 2; count of bases not matched to a gene: 18. CDR3 bases: TGTGCCAGCAGTTTACGGACAGGGGCGCCGTCTTATGGCCTAAACACTGAAGCTTTCTTT. Translation: CASSLRTGAPSYGLNTEAFF.

This clonotype qualifies as medium-sized. J is TRBJ1-1 and V is TRBV28; 7 bases map to TRBD1. V shed 5 bases, J shed 11 bases, and the junction held 17 bases outside the gene matches. Germline lookup yields CDR1 MDHEN and CDR2 SYDVKM. CDR3 length: 15 residues. CDR3 coding DNA: TGTGCCAGCAGTCCCACAGGGGCCAACTCTGGGGAGGCTTTCTTT. The encoded protein is CASSPTGANSGEAFF. Variable domain in full (rest from reference TRBV28 and TRBJ1-1): DVKVTQSSRYLVKRTGEKVFLECVQDMDHENMFWYRQDPGLGLRLIYFSYDVKMKEKGDIPEGYSVSREKKERFSLILESASTNQTSMYLCASSPTGANSGEAFFGQGTRLTVV.

By proportion, this clonotype is medium-sized (0.01 to 0.1%). The rearrangement links TRBV7-3 to TRBJ2-3; 8 bases map to TRBD2. Trimming removed 6 bases from V and 2 bases from J; junction bases left unmatched: 7. The CDR3 is 15 residues long. Looked up from germline, CDR1 is SGHTA and CDR2 is FQGTGA. The DNA of the CDR3 is TGTGCCAGCAGTTCCGGACTAGCCATCACAGATACGCAGTATTTT. Translating gives CASSSGLAITDTQYF.

By share, this clonotype counts as medium-sized. V gene TRBV7-9 combines with J gene TRBJ2-7; 9 bases align to TRBD1. Germline CDR1 is SEHNR and CDR2 is FQNEAQ (reference sequence). The CDR3 is 13 amino acids. The ends lost 5 bases at V and 4 bases at J; junction bases unmatched: 3. The DNA for the CDR3 is TGTGCCAGCAGCACCGGGACAGGGTACGAGCAGTACTTC. The encoded protein is CASSTGTGYEQYF.

In regard to this clonotype: A much larger clone is a single base away; this may be a read error. The DNA for the CDR3 is TGTGCCAGCAGTTTTCACCAGTTGTATGGCTACACCTTC. Encoded protein: CASSFHQLYGYTF. The chain employs TRBV27 and TRBJ1-2; no definite D call. The CDR3 has 13 residues. CDR1 is MNHEY, CDR2 SMNVEV, per germline (reference sequence). V was shortened by 3 bases and J by 5 bases, with 10 bases between the two germline ends.

This clonotype was counted between two and nine times. The V gene is TRBV27, the J gene TRBJ2-7; D ambiguous. The CDR3 is 13 amino acids. Trimming removed 2 bases at V and 6 bases at J, with 11 bases between. Germline lookup yields CDR1 MNHEY and CDR2 SMNVEV (reference sequence). The CDR3 loop is CASSLMASREQYF. DNA for the CDR3: TGTGCCAGCAGTTTAATGGCATCCCGCGAGCAGTACTTC.

This clonotype is categorized as large. The DNA for the CDR3 is TGTGCCAGTAGTATAGATCTGGGGAGCTCCTACGAGCAGTACTTC. It is translated as CASSIDLGSSYEQYF. The chain has TRBV19 and TRBJ2-7, with D possibly matching TRBD2 (5 bases). The CDR3 loop spans 15 amino acids. V was trimmed by 0 bases and J by 0 bases, leaving 9 bases between them. From germline, CDR1 is LNHDA and CDR2 SQIVND (reference sequence).

By share, this clonotype counts as medium-sized. The CDR3 spells CATSSSLSESPYTQYF. CDR3 nucleotides: TGTGCCACCAGCAGCAGCCTTAGCGAGAGTCCCTATACGCAGTATTTT. The genes are TRBV15 and TRBJ2-3, with D perhaps matching TRBD2 (5 bases). Deletions cut 3 bases from V and 7 bases from J, with 20 bases between. The CDR3 covers 16 residues. The germline V gene has CDR1 LNHNV and CDR2 YYDKDF (reference sequence). Full variable domain (missing parts from reference TRBV15 and TRBJ2-3): DAMVIQNPRYQVTQFGKPVTLSCSQTLNHNVMYWYQQKSSQAPKLLFHYYDKDFNNEADTPDNFQSRRPNTSFCFLDIRSPGLGDTAMYLCATSSSLSESPYTQYFGPGTRLTVL.

The chain recombines TRBV2 with TRBJ2-5; 9 bases match TRBD1. V dropped 6 bases and J dropped 3; count of bases not matched to a gene: 5. The CDR3 has 14 amino acids. Germline V gene data show CDR1 as SNHLY and CDR2 as FYNNEI. The CDR3 sequence is CASSPRDREETQYF. In nucleotides, the CDR3 is TGTGCCAGCAGCCCCCGGGACAGGGAAGAGACCCAGTACTTC.

By share, this clonotype counts as medium-sized. The rearrangement uses TRBV29-1 and TRBJ2-1, with 7 bases fitting TRBD2. J lost 6 bases, V lost 4 bases, and 3 bases had no gene match. Looked up from germline, CDR1 is SQVTM and CDR2 is ANQGSEA. The length of the CDR3 is 12 residues. The CDR3 nucleotides read TGCAGCGTTGGGGAGGGTGGCAATGAGCAGTTCTTC. This translates into CSVGEGGNEQFF.

Relative to its sample, this clonotype is medium-sized. The V gene is TRBV28, the J gene TRBJ2-2; D may match TRBD1 or TRBD2 (6 bases each). The germline V gene encodes CDR1 MDHEN and CDR2 SYDVKM. The CDR3 is 15 amino acids. Deletions cut 3 bases from V and 7 bases from J, with 15 bases between. CDR3 protein: CASSFIGGRGGELFF. Written as DNA, the CDR3 is TGTGCCAGCAGTTTTATTGGGGGGCGCGGCGGGGAGCTGTTTTTT. Using reference TRBV28 and TRBJ2-2 for the parts outside the CDR3, the full variable domain is DVKVTQSSRYLVKRTGEKVFLECVQDMDHENMFWYRQDPGLGLRLIYFSYDVKMKEKGDIPEGYSVSREKKERFSLILESASTNQTSMYLCASSFIGGRGGELFFGEGSRLTVL.

This clonotype qualifies as medium-sized. V gene TRBV27 combines with J gene TRBJ2-7, with unresolved D. Germline CDR1 MNHEY, CDR2 SMNVEV (reference sequence). V was trimmed by 0 bases and J by 2 bases, leaving 8 bases between them. The CDR3 is 14 residues long. The CDR3 here is CASSLSQLPYEQYF. Written as DNA, the CDR3 is TGTGCCAGCAGTTTATCGCAGCTCCCCTACGAGCAGTACTTC.

In its sample, this clonotype ranks as large (0.1 to 1%). The CDR3 loop is CASSPLVGGSETQYF. The CDR3 DNA is TGTGCCAGCAGCCCACTTGTTGGGGGGTCGGAGACCCAGTACTTC. This chain uses TRBV28 with TRBJ2-5, with a weak D call TRBD2 (6 bases). V was cut by 6 bases and J by 5 bases, with 19 bases left in between. The CDR3 is 15 residues long. Germline CDR1 MDHEN, CDR2 SYDVKM. Variable domain in full (rest from reference TRBV28 and TRBJ2-5): DVKVTQSSRYLVKRTGEKVFLECVQDMDHENMFWYRQDPGLGLRLIYFSYDVKMKEKGDIPEGYSVSREKKERFSLILESASTNQTSMYLCASSPLVGGSETQYFGPGTRLLVL.

Judged by abundance, this clonotype is medium-sized. The V call is TRBV19, the J call TRBJ2-3, with a weak D call TRBD1 (6 bases). Germline V gene data show CDR1 as LNHDA and CDR2 as SQIVND (reference sequence). Trimming left V 3 bases short and J 4 bases short, with 14 bases between. CDR3 length equals 15 residues. Written as DNA, the CDR3 is TGTGCCAGTAGTATCGCTCCAGGGGCTGCAGATACGCAGTATTTT. Translating gives CASSIAPGAADTQYF.

This clonotype is large. V usage is TRBV28 and J usage is TRBJ1-2, with D possibly matching TRBD1 (5 bases). V shed 5 bases and J shed 4 bases, with 14 bases lying between them. Looked up from germline, CDR1 is MDHEN and CDR2 is SYDVKM. The CDR3 is 14 residues long. This CDR3 is CASSVAGTVYGYTF. CDR3 nucleotides: TGTGCCAGCAGTGTGGCGGGGACGGTCTATGGCTACACCTTC.

This clonotype has more than one count but fewer than ten. A much larger clone differs from this one at a single base, so this may be a read error. The chain links TRBV10-3 to TRBJ2-7; tentatively, D is TRBD1 or TRBD2 (6 bases each). V dropped 6 bases and J dropped 3 bases, with 15 bases sitting between them. The germline V gene has CDR1 ENHRY and CDR2 SYGVKD. The CDR3 consists of 14 residues. The CDR3 DNA reads as TGTGCCATCAGACCAGGGGAGGCCATCTACGAGCAGTACTTC. This translates into CAIRPGEAIYEQYF.

DNA of the CDR3: TGCAGCGTAGCGGGCGGGGCCTACGAGCAGTACTTC. Its protein is CSVAGGAYEQYF. The gene calls are TRBV29-1 and TRBJ2-7; D is perhaps TRBD2 (6 bases). Trimming took off 6 bases at V and 2 bases at J, with 11 bases between the two ends. The CDR3 spans 12 residues. CDR1 SQVTM and CDR2 ANQGSEA come from the germline V gene.